The next 22 T cell receptor beta chains were all read from a single sample in a study of cytomegalovirus exposure and HLA in healthy donors. The primer mix had 60 Vbeta and 13 Jbeta primers. Method: immunoSEQ multiplex PCR; TCRdb's copy keeps in-frame clones and lacks some. The sample has 180,000 or so clones; approximately 80% are singletons. The sequencing sample was made of PBMCs. The receptors shown here come from a woman aged 45-65 years in good health and CMV-seronegative.

This clone was recorded only once. The V call is TRBV5-5, the J call TRBJ2-2; D gene ambiguous. Trimming took 4 bases from V and 1 from J, leaving 11 bases between them. The V gene's germline CDR1 is SGHKS and CDR2 YYEKEE (reference sequence). The CDR3 is 15 residues long. CDR3 in amino acids: CASSRIRQNTGELFF. In DNA form, the CDR3 reads TGTGCCAGCAGCAGGATTAGACAGAACACCGGGGAGCTGTTTTTT.

This chain links TRBV30 with TRBJ2-3, with D unclear. This CDR3 region has 12 residues. Trimming pared 2 bases from V and 4 bases from J, leaving 7 bases between. CDR1 and CDR2 from the germline V gene are GTSNPN and SVGIG (reference sequence). In DNA, the CDR3 is TGTGCCTGGAGTACAAGCGCAGATACGCAGTATTTT. Translation: CAWSTSADTQYF. The full variable domain, completed using reference TRBV30 and TRBJ2-3, is SQTIHQWPATLVQPVGSPLSLECTVEGTSNPNLYWYRQAAGRGLQLLFYSVGIGQISSEVPQNLSASRPQDRQFILSSKKLLLSDSGFYLCAWSTSADTQYFGPGTRLTVL.

The gene calls are TRBV18 and TRBJ2-3; TRBD1 might be the D (5 bases). The CDR3 has 12 amino acids. In germline, CDR1 is KGHSH, CDR2 LQKENI. V gave up 2 bases and J gave up 7 bases, with 7 bases separating them. The CDR3 spells CASSPKGNTQYF. CDR3 bases: TGTGCCAGCTCACCAAAGGGGAATACGCAGTATTTT.

This clone was recorded a few times. The V gene is TRBV27, the J gene TRBJ2-1; 10 bases agree with TRBD1. V shed 7 bases, J shed 3 bases, and the junction held 9 bases outside the gene matches. CDR1 and CDR2 (germline): MNHEY, SMNVEV (reference sequence). The CDR3 is 16 residues long. The CDR3 loop is CASNSYGTGVYNEQFF. CDR3 nucleotide sequence: TGTGCCAGCAACTCCTACGGGACAGGGGTCTACAATGAGCAGTTCTTC.

The chain couples TRBV19 to TRBJ1-5; 10 bases map to TRBD1. This CDR3 has 17 residues. From germline, CDR1 is LNHDA and CDR2 SQIVND (reference sequence). V shed 2 bases, J shed 4 bases, and the junction held 8 bases outside the gene matches. CDR3 sequence: CASSIIRQGASNQPQHF. CDR3 DNA sequence: TGTGCCAGTAGTATAATTCGACAGGGGGCCTCTAATCAGCCCCAGCATTTT.

The chain's CDR3 is CASSLVAGTGGNYGYTF. In nucleotides, the CDR3 is TGCGCCAGCAGCTTGGTGGCCGGGACAGGAGGTAACTATGGCTACACCTTC. The V call is TRBV5-1, the J call TRBJ1-2; 8 bases are a match to TRBD1. This CDR3 has 17 amino acids. Unmatched junction bases numbered 8, after V lost 0 bases and J lost 1 base. The germline V gene has CDR1 SGHRS and CDR2 YFSETQ.

The rearrangement joins TRBV5-5 to TRBJ2-7; D is unresolved. The CDR3 covers 15 residues. Germline CDR1 SGHKS, CDR2 YYEKEE (reference sequence). V was shortened by 1 base and J by 0 bases, with 11 bases between the two germline ends. The CDR3: CASSLYPQNSYEQYF. CDR3 sequence (DNA): TGTGCCAGCAGCTTGTATCCCCAGAACTCCTACGAGCAGTACTTC.

This chain joins TRBV10-2 and TRBJ2-7; TRBD1 agrees at 10 bases. Germline-derived CDR1 and CDR2 are WSHSY and SAAADI. The CDR3 is 13 amino acids. Trimming took 9 bases from V and 5 from J; bases not matched to a gene: 7. The CDR3 region has the DNA TGCGCCAGTGATCCGGGACAGGGGCACGAGCAGTACTTC. Its protein is CASDPGQGHEQYF.

This rearrangement joins TRBV4-2 to TRBJ1-4; D remains unclear. The CDR3 loop spans 15 amino acids. The germline V gene has CDR1 LGHNA and CDR2 YNFKEQ. Trimming pared 2 bases from V and 2 bases from J, leaving 9 bases between. For the CDR3, the DNA is TGTGCCAGCAGCCAATTGGAGGTGACTAATGAAAAACTGTTTTTT. Protein product: CASSQLEVTNEKLFF.

The chain uses TRBV7-5 and TRBJ2-7; the table calls TRBD1, which could not be checked here. TRBV7-5 is tagged as a pseudogene. CDR3 length: 17 residues. The CDR3 DNA is TGTGCCAGAAGCTTGTTGACCCCGACAGGGTCAAGGTGCGAGCAGTACTTC. Translation gives CARSLLTPTGSRCEQYF.

V and J are TRBV27 and TRBJ1-4; TRBD1 matches 9 bases. CDR1 and CDR2 from the germline V gene are MNHEY and SMNVEV (reference sequence). The CDR3 runs 19 residues. Trimming at V came to 6 bases and at J to 5 bases, leaving 19 bases not matched to a gene. The CDR3 spells CASSYRSPGQGKGNEKLFF. The CDR3 nucleotides are TGTGCCAGCAGCTACAGAAGTCCGGGACAGGGCAAGGGGAATGAAAAACTGTTTTTT.

V gene TRBV5-6 combines with J gene TRBJ1-6; no reliable D call. Germline V lookup: CDR1 SGHDT, CDR2 YYEEEE. The CDR3 contains 15 residues. The ends were cut back, 1 base at V and 7 bases at J, with 12 bases in the middle. CDR3 DNA sequence: TGTGCCAGCAGCTTGTCTCCGACTGGAAATTCACCCCTCCACTTT. This translates into CASSLSPTGNSPLHF. Complete variable domain (other parts from reference TRBV5-6 and TRBJ1-6): DAGVTQSPTHLIKTRGQQVTLRCSPKSGHDTVSWYQQALGQGPQFIFQYYEEEERQRGNFPDRFSGHQFPNYSSELNVNALLLGDSALYLCASSLSPTGNSPLHFGNGTRLTVT.

The gene calls are TRBV7-8 and TRBJ1-1; 7 nucleotides agree with TRBD1. CDR3 length: 14 amino acids. V shed 0 bases and J 11 bases; nucleotides not matched to a gene: 9. The germline V gene encodes CDR1 SGHVS and CDR2 FQNEAQ. The CDR3 protein is CASSLAVEGAGAFF. CDR3 in DNA: TGTGCCAGCAGCTTAGCTGTTGAGGGGGCGGGTGCTTTCTTT.

The V and J genes are TRBV20-1 and TRBJ1-3; D gene uncertain. V lost 7 bases to trimming and J lost 4 bases, with 8 bases between them. The CDR3 contains 11 residues. Germline V lookup: CDR1 DFQATT, CDR2 SNEGSKA (reference sequence). Written as DNA, the CDR3 is TGCAGTGGAGGGTTGGGAAACACCATATATTTT. It yields the protein CSGGLGNTIYF.

This sequence joins TRBV30 and TRBJ1-4; possible D gene TRBD1, 6 bases. The germline V gene has CDR1 GTSNPN and CDR2 SVGIG (reference sequence). CDR3 length: 15 amino acids. Trimming took 0 bases from V and 5 from J, leaving 13 bases between them. The CDR3 is CAWSVLGRGNEKLFF. In nucleotides, the CDR3 is TGTGCCTGGAGTGTCCTGGGCAGGGGAAATGAAAAACTGTTTTTT. Looking up the rest from reference TRBV30 and TRBJ1-4 gives the full variable domain: SQTIHQWPATLVQPVGSPLSLECTVEGTSNPNLYWYRQAAGRGLQLLFYSVGIGQISSEVPQNLSASRPQDRQFILSSKKLLLSDSGFYLCAWSVLGRGNEKLFFGSGTQLSVL.

This chain joins TRBV14 and TRBJ2-7, with D maybe TRBD1 (6 bases). V was trimmed by 5 bases and J by 6 bases, leaving 14 bases between them. The CDR3 spans 13 residues. CDR1 is SGHDN, CDR2 FVKESK, per germline. CDR3 region: CASSSAGRGEQYF. The CDR3 nucleotides read TGTGCCAGCAGCTCCGCCGGCAGGGGCGAGCAGTACTTC.

The genes are TRBV19 and TRBJ2-5, with D maybe TRBD1 (5 bases). Gene TRBJ2-7 matches the end of the DNA better, so the J call may be wrong. This CDR3 comprises 12 residues. Per the germline V gene, CDR1 is LNHDA and CDR2 is SQIVND (reference sequence). CDR3 coding DNA: TGTGCCAGTATGGGGCCCTCCTACGAGCAGTACTTC. Amino acids: CASMGPSYEQYF.

The chain combines TRBV4-2 with TRBJ1-6, with D perhaps matching TRBD1 (5 bases). Trimming left V 5 bases short and J 10 bases short, with 15 bases between. Germline values: CDR1 LGHNA, CDR2 YNFKEQ. CDR3 size: 14 residues. The chain's CDR3 is CASSTTSGVSPLHF. CDR3 sequence (DNA): TGTGCCAGCAGCACGACGTCGGGGGTCTCACCCCTCCACTTT.

The CDR3 bases are TGTGCCATCAGTGCGCTGAGATACGAGCAGTACTTC. Protein sequence: CAISALRYEQYF. The chain combines TRBV10-3 with TRBJ2-7; no clear D. Germline lookup yields CDR1 ENHRY and CDR2 SYGVKD. The CDR3 has 12 residues. V gave up 4 bases and J gave up 4 bases, with 8 bases separating them.

The chain is built from TRBV27 and TRBJ1-6, with 9 bases lining up with TRBD1. The CDR3 is 16 amino acids. Looked up from germline, CDR1 is MNHEY and CDR2 is SMNVEV (reference sequence). V lost 3 bases, J lost 7 bases, and 7 bases stayed unmatched. CDR3 protein: CASSLPPGQGNSPLHF. The CDR3 region has the DNA TGTGCCAGCAGTTTGCCACCCGGACAGGGGAATTCACCCCTCCACTTT.

The V gene is TRBV9, the J gene TRBJ1-1; tentatively, D is TRBD1 (6 bases). The V gene lost 1 base and the J gene lost 4 bases, with 20 bases spanning the gap. Germline V gene sequence: CDR1 SGDLS, CDR2 YYNGEE. This CDR3 has 17 residues. The CDR3 bases are TGTGCCAGCAGCGTATTTCCAGGAACAGGGTTGGGCACTGAAGCTTTCTTT. This sequence encodes CASSVFPGTGLGTEAFF.

The V gene is TRBV6-1, the J gene TRBJ1-5, with D possibly matching TRBD1 (5 bases). The CDR3 is made up of 12 amino acids. The germline V gene has CDR1 MNHNS and CDR2 SASEGT. Trimming removed 6 bases from V and 9 bases from J, with 12 bases in between. This CDR3 reads CASRDTLRPQHF. The CDR3 DNA reads TGTGCCAGCAGGGACACCTTGAGGCCCCAGCATTTT.